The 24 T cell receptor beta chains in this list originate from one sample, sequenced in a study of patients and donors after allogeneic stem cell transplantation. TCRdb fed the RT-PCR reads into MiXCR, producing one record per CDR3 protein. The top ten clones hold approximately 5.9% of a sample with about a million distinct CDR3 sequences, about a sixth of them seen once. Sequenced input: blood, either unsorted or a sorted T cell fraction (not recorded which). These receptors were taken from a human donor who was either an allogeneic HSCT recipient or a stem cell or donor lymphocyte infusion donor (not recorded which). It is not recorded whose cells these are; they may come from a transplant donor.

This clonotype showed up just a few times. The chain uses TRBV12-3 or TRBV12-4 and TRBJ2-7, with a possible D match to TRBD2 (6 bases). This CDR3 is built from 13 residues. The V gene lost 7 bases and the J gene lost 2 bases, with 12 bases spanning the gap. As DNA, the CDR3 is TGTGCCAGCACACGGGACTTAACCTACGAGCAGTACTTC. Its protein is CASTRDLTYEQYF.

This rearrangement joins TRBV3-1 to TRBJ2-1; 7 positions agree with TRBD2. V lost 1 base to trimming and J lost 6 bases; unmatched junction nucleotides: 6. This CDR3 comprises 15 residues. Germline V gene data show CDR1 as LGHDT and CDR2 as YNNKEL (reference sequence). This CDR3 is CASSQGSGRSNEQFF. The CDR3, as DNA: TGTGCCAGCAGCCAAGGTAGCGGGCGGAGCAATGAGCAGTTCTTC.

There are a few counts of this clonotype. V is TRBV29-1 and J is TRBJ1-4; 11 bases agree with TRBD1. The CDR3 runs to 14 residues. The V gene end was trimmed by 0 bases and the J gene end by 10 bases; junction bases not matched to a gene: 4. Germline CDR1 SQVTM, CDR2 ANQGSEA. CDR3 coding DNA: TGCAGCGTTGAAGATGGAGGACAGGGGGCAAAACTGTTTTTT. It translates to CSVEDGGQGAKLFF.

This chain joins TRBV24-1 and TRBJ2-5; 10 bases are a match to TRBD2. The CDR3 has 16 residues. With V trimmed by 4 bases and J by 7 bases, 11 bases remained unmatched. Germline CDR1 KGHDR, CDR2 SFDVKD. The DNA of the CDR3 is TGTGCCACCAGTGACCAGACCCCGGGACTAGCGACGACCCAGTACTTC. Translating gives CATSDQTPGLATTQYF.

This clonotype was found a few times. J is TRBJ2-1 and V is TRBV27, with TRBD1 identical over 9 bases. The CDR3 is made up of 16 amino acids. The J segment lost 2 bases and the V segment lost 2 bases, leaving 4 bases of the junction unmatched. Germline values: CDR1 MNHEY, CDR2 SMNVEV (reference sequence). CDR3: CASSLSRDRAYNEQFF. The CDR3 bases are TGTGCCAGCAGTTTAAGCCGGGACAGGGCCTACAATGAGCAGTTCTTC.

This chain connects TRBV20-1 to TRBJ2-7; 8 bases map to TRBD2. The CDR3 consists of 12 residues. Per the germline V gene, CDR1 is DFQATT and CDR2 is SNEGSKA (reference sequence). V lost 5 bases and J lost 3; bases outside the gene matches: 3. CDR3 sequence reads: CSARGGNYEQYF. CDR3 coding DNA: TGCAGTGCTCGCGGGGGGAACTACGAGCAGTACTTC.

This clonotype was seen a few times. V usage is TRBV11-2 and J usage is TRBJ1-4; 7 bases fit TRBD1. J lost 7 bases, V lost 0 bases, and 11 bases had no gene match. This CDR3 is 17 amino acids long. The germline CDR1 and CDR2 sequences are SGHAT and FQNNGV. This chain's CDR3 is CASSLDSRRTGSEKLFF. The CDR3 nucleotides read TGTGCCAGCAGCTTAGATTCCCGCAGGACAGGCAGTGAAAAACTGTTTTTT.

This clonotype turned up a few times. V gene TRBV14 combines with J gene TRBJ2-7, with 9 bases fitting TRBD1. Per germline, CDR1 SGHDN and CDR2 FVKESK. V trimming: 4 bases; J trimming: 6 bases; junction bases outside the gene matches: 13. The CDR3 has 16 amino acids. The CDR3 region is CASSPRPSGTGSEQYF. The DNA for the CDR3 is TGTGCCAGCAGCCCAAGGCCCTCCGGGACAGGGTCCGAGCAGTACTTC.

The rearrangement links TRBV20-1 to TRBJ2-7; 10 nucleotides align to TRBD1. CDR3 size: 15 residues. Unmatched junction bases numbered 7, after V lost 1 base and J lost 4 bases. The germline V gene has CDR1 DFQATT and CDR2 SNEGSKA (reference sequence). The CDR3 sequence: CSARVATGGTYEQYF. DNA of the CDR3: TGCAGTGCTAGAGTGGCGACAGGGGGCACGTACGAGCAGTACTTC.

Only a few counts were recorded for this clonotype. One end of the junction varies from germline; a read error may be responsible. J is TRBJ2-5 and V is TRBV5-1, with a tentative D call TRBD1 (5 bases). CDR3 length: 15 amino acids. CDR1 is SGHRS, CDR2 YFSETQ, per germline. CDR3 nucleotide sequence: TGCGCCAGCAGCTTGGAAGGCAGGACAAGAGAGTCCCAGTACTTC. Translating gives CASSLEGRTRESQYF.

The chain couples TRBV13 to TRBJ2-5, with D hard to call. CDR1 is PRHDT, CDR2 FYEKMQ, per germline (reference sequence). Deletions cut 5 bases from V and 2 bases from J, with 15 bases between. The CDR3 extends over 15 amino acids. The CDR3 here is CASSRTLNRQETQYF. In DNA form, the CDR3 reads TGTGCCAGCAGCAGAACCTTGAACAGACAAGAGACCCAGTACTTC.

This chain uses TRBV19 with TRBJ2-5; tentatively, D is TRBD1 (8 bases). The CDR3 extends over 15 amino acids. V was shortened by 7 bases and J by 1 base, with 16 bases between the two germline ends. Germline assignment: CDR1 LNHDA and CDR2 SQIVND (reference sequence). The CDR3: CASTTGGVAQETQYF. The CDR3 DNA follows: TGTGCCAGTACCACAGGGGGGGTGGCCCAAGAGACCCAGTACTTC.

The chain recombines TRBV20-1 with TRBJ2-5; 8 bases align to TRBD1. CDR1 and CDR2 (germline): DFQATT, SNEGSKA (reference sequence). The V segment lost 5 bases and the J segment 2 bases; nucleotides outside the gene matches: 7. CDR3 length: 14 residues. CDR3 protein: CSAAPGQVQETQYF. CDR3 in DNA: TGCAGTGCTGCTCCGGGACAGGTTCAAGAGACCCAGTACTTC.

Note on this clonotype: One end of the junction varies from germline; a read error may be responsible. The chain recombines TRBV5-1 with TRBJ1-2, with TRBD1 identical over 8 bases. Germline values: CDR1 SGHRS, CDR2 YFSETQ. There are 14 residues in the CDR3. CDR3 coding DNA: TGCGTCAGCAGCCAGGGGGCAACTAACTATGGCTACACCTTC. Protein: CVSSQGATNYGYTF.

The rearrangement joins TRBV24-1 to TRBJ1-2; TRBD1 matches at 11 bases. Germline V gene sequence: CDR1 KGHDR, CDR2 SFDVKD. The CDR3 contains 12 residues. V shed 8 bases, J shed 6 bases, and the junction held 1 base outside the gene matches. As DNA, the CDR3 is TGTGCCACCAAGGGACAGGGGGATGGCTACACCTTC. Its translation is CATKGQGDGYTF.

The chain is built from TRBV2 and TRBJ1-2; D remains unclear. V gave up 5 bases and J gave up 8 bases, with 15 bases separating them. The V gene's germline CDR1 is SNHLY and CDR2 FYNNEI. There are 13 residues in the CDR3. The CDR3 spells CASSMSELRGYTF. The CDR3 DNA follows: TGTGCCAGCAGTATGAGTGAACTCCGGGGCTACACCTTC.

The CDR3 DNA is TGTGCCAGCAGTCCAGAGGGCGGAAAATCCTACGAGCAGTACTTC. It translates to CASSPEGGKSYEQYF. The V gene is TRBV28, the J gene TRBJ2-7, with D possibly being TRBD2 (5 bases). Germline V CDR1 and CDR2: MDHEN, SYDVKM. The CDR3 totals 15 residues. Deletions cut 5 bases from V and 1 base from J, with 15 bases between.

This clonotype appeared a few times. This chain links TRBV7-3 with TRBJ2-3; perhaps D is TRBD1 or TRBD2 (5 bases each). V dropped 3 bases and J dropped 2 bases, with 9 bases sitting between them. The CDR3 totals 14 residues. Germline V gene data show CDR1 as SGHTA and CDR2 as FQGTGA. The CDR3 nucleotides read TGTGCCAGCAGCTTGAGGGGTATCACAGATACGCAGTATTTT. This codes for CASSLRGITDTQYF.

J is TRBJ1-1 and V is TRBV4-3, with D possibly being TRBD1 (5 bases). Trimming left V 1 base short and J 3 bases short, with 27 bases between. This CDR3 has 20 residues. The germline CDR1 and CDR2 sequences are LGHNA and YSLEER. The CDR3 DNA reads TGCGCCAGCAGCCAAGTTTATGGAGCAGGGTTGGGTTCGACCGACACTGAAGCTTTCTTT. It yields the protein CASSQVYGAGLGSTDTEAFF.

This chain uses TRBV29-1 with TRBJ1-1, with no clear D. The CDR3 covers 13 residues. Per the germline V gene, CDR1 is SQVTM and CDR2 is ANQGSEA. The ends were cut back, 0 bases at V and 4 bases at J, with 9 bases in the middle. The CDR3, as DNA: TGCAGCGTTGAAGATTTACTTGGCACTGAAGCTTTCTTT. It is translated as CSVEDLLGTEAFF.

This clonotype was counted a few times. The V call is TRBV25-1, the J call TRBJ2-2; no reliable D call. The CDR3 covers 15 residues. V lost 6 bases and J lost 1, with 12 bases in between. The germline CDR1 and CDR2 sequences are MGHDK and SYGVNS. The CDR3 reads CASSKARLNTGELFF. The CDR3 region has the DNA TGTGCCAGCAGCAAGGCACGCCTGAACACCGGGGAGCTGTTTTTT.

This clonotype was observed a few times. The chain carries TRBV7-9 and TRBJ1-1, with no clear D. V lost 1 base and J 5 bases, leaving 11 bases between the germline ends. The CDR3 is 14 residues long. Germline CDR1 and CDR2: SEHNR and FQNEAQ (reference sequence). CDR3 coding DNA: TGTGCCAGCAGCTTAGAAAGGGAGACGACTGAAGCTTTCTTT. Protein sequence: CASSLERETTEAFF.

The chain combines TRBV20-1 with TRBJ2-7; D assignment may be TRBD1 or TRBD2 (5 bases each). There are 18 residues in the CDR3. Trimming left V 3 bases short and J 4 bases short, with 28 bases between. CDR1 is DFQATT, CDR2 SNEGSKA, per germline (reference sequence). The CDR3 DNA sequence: TGCAGTGCTAGGGATTCCCTCTTCCGGGACCCCATAAATTACGAGCAGTACTTC. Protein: CSARDSLFRDPINYEQYF.

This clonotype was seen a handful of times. CDR3 coding DNA: TGCGCCAGCAGCCAAGAGTCGGGGGGGACTTATGAAAAACTGTTTTTT. Its translation is CASSQESGGTYEKLFF. The V and J genes are TRBV4-1 and TRBJ1-4; weak D call: TRBD1 (5 bases). CDR1 is MGHRA, CDR2 YSYEKL, per germline. This CDR3 contains 16 residues. V gave up 0 bases and J gave up 6 bases, with 14 bases separating them.